This T cell receptor beta chain was sequenced in a study of blood T cell repertoires in COVID-19. Looking at the study overall: PBMCs, B-cell-depleted T cells, or T cells provided the cDNA or gDNA that made up the material.

Under the authors' procedure: Amplification with reference gene primers provided the estimates of nucleated cell counts. The assay was immunoSEQ multiplex PCR, and TCRdb's table has in-frame clones only and misses some. Clone size and V and J calls were adopted from that table, with D and trimming inferred from the DNA. Of over 250,000 clones listed, 87% are singletons. Notes on this clone: The junction differs from germline at one of its ends, possibly a read error.

The CDR3 consists of 12 residues. Germline-derived CDR1 and CDR2 are SGHDT and YYEEEE. This receptor was taken from a woman aged 40 to 50 who had recovered from COVID-19. The sample comprised peripheral blood. This sequence joins TRBV5-6 and TRBJ2-5; TRBD1 aligns across 8 bases. This CDR3 reads CASGRLEGQENF. CDR3 nucleotides: TGTGCCAGCGGTAGGTTAGAGGGACAGGAGAACTTC.